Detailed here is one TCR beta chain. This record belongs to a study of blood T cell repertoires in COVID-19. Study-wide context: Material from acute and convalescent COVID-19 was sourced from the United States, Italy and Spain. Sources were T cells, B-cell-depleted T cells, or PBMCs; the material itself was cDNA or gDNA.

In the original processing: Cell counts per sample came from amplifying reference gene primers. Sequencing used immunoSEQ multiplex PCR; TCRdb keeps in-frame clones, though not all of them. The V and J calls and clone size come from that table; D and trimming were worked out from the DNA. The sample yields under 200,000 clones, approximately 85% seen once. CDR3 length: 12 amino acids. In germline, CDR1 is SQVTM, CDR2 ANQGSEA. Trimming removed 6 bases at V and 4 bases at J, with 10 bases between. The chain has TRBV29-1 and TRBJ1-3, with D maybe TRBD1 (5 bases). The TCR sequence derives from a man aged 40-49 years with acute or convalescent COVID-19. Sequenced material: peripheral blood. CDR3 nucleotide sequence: TGCAGCGTCGCCGGGGGGGGAAACACCATATATTTT. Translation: CSVAGGGNTIYF.